A single sample is the source of the 30 T cell receptor beta chains below, sequenced in a study of cytomegalovirus exposure and HLA in healthy donors. The assay was immunoSEQ multiplex PCR, and TCRdb's table has in-frame clones only and misses some. The sample records under 80,000 clones, 90% to 95% being singletons. The sequenced sample was PBMCs. These receptors came from a woman under 30 in good health and CMV-seronegative.

V and J are TRBV6-1 and TRBJ2-3; 9 nucleotides match TRBD2. The germline V gene has CDR1 MNHNS and CDR2 SASEGT. The CDR3 runs to 15 residues. After removal of 6 bases from V and 6 bases from J, the junction contained 10 bases not matched to a gene. DNA for the CDR3: TGTGCCAGCAGCCGATCAGCGGGAGGCGGGGATACGCAGTATTTT. As protein: CASSRSAGGGDTQYF.

The chain uses TRBV2 and TRBJ2-1, with 12 positions matching TRBD1. CDR1 and CDR2 (germline): SNHLY, FYNNEI. This CDR3 comprises 16 residues. After removal of 3 bases from V and 7 bases from J, the junction contained 7 bases not matched to a gene. DNA for the CDR3: TGTGCCAGCAGTGATGTGGGACAGGGGGCGCCGAATGAGCAGTTCTTC. Protein sequence: CASSDVGQGAPNEQFF.

The rearrangement joins TRBV4-3 to TRBJ2-7; D not resolved. The germline gives CDR1 LGHNA, CDR2 YSLEER. The CDR3 runs 14 residues. V lost 0 bases and J 2 bases, leaving 8 bases between the germline ends. This CDR3 reads CASSQELRTYEQYF. The CDR3 bases are TGCGCCAGCAGCCAAGAGTTGCGGACCTACGAGCAGTACTTC.

This CDR3 reads CASSYGDRGFNEQYF. CDR3 DNA: TGTGCCAGCAGTTACGGCGACAGGGGTTTCAACGAGCAGTACTTC. This chain uses TRBV6-7 with TRBJ2-7; 8 bases line up with TRBD1. TRBV6-7 is sorted into the ORF group, with uncertain function. V dropped 2 bases and J dropped 5; count of bases not matched to a gene: 8. CDR3 size: 15 residues.

The chain joins TRBV7-6 to TRBJ2-3, with 7 nucleotides matching TRBD1. This CDR3 comprises 15 residues. V was clipped by 3 bases and J by 3 bases; unmatched bases: 6. The germline gives CDR1 SGHVS, CDR2 FNYEAQ. Written as DNA, the CDR3 is TGTGCCAGCAGCTTCGGACAGGCGGGTACAGATACGCAGTATTTT. As protein: CASSFGQAGTDTQYF.

The CDR3 bases are TGTGCCAGCAGCCGGGACAGTTCGAACACTGAAGCTTTCTTT. As protein: CASSRDSSNTEAFF. The chain links TRBV7-9 to TRBJ1-1, with 7 bases aligning to TRBD1. Germline trimming cut 5 bases from V and 1 base from J; bases unmatched to any gene: 4. The CDR3 has 14 amino acids. The germline V gene encodes CDR1 SEHNR and CDR2 FQNEAQ (reference sequence).

The genes are TRBV19 and TRBJ1-2; D is unclear. The CDR3 is 14 residues long. The V and J ends lost 3 bases and 0 bases respectively, with 8 bases between them. The V gene's germline CDR1 is LNHDA and CDR2 SQIVND (reference sequence). The CDR3, as DNA: TGTGCCAGTAGTATTCCCTTTGCTAACTATGGCTACACCTTC. It translates to CASSIPFANYGYTF.

This chain connects TRBV6-5 to TRBJ2-7; 8 bases fit TRBD2. This CDR3 has 16 residues. After removal of 3 bases from V and 3 bases from J, the junction contained 10 bases not matched to a gene. Germline V gene lookup returns CDR1 MNHEY and CDR2 SVGAGI. The CDR3 region is CASSYGPGGGNYEQYF. The CDR3 DNA reads TGTGCCAGCAGTTATGGCCCTGGCGGGGGGAACTACGAGCAGTACTTC.

The sample holds one count of this clone. The chain employs TRBV6-5 and TRBJ2-2, with D uncertain. Germline V lookup: CDR1 MNHEY, CDR2 SVGAGI. Deletions cut 5 bases from V and 4 bases from J, with 11 bases between. CDR3 length equals 14 residues. The DNA of the CDR3 is TGTGCCAGCAGTCCGTCACCCGGCACCGGGGAGCTGTTTTTT. Translating it yields CASSPSPGTGELFF.

The J gene is TRBJ2-1, the V gene TRBV9, with 15 bases that match TRBD2. The CDR3 totals 19 residues. CDR1 is SGDLS and CDR2 is YYNGEE in the germline V gene. V trimming: 0 bases; J trimming: 2 bases; junction bases outside the gene matches: 6. In nucleotides, the CDR3 is TGTGCCAGCAGCGTAGAAGGACTAGCGGGGGGGCCGGCCTACAATGAGCAGTTCTTC. It specifies CASSVEGLAGGPAYNEQFF.

V and J are TRBV7-9 and TRBJ1-1; D not resolved. The CDR3 extends over 15 amino acids. The germline V gene encodes CDR1 SEHNR and CDR2 FQNEAQ (reference sequence). With 5 bases removed from V and 1 base from J, the gap between germline ends came to 14 bases. This chain's CDR3 is CASSLTQPSNTEAFF. CDR3 sequence (DNA): TGTGCCAGCAGCCTAACCCAACCTTCGAACACTGAAGCTTTCTTT.

This chain uses TRBV11-1 with TRBJ2-3; tentatively, D is TRBD1 (6 bases). CDR1 is SGHAT, CDR2 FQDESV, per germline (reference sequence). The CDR3 consists of 16 residues. V lost 1 base and J 5 bases, leaving 16 bases between the germline ends. The CDR3 DNA follows: TGTGCCAGCAGCTTAGAAACAGGGTCCCTGCTAGATACGCAGTATTTT. Translation gives CASSLETGSLLDTQYF.

This clone has at least ten counts. J is TRBJ2-7 and V is TRBV18; D unresolved. V gave up 0 bases and J gave up 0 bases, with 12 bases separating them. The CDR3 sequence is 16 residues long. Germline CDR1 reads KGHSH; CDR2 reads LQKENI. CDR3 region: CASSPPAGSSSYEQYF. As DNA, the CDR3 is TGTGCCAGCTCACCACCGGCAGGCTCGAGCTCCTACGAGCAGTACTTC.

The chain combines TRBV18 with TRBJ1-5; D perhaps matches TRBD1 (5 bases). The CDR3 spans 15 residues. CDR1 and CDR2 from the germline V gene are KGHSH and LQKENI. Between the trimmed V and J ends, which lost 2 bases and 6 bases, there was a span of 14 bases. This chain's CDR3 is CASSPEGREGQPQHF. For the CDR3, the DNA is TGTGCCAGCTCACCAGAGGGCAGGGAGGGTCAGCCCCAGCATTTT. Using reference TRBV18 and TRBJ1-5 for the parts outside the CDR3, the full variable domain is NAGVMQNPRHLVRRRGQEARLRCSPMKGHSHVYWYRQLPEEGLKFMVYLQKENIIDESGMPKERFSAEFPKEGPSILRIQQVVRGDSAAYFCASSPEGREGQPQHFGDGTRLSIL.

The chain uses TRBV7-9 and TRBJ1-4; 10 bases are a match to TRBD1. Germline V gene data show CDR1 as SEHNR and CDR2 as FQNEAQ (reference sequence). The CDR3 is 18 residues long. The V segment lost 5 bases and the J segment 1 base; nucleotides outside the gene matches: 10. Here the CDR3 reads CASSGGTGEFGTNEKLFF. The CDR3 DNA reads as TGTGCCAGCAGCGGAGGGACAGGGGAATTCGGAACTAATGAAAAACTGTTTTTT.

The chain employs TRBV6-5 and TRBJ1-1; D not certain. The CDR3 is 14 amino acids. Germline CDR1 MNHEY, CDR2 SVGAGI. The ends were cut back, 5 bases at V and 1 base at J, with 11 bases in the middle. CDR3 coding DNA: TGTGCCAGCAGTACCTACGGGGAGAACACTGAAGCTTTCTTT. Residues: CASSTYGENTEAFF.

This chain joins TRBV9 and TRBJ2-7; 8 nucleotides match TRBD1. The CDR3 runs to 14 residues. Germline CDR1 reads SGDLS; CDR2 reads YYNGEE. V was clipped by 4 bases and J by 6 bases; unmatched bases: 9. The CDR3 spells CASSLRRDRSEQYF. CDR3 sequence (DNA): TGTGCCAGCAGCTTGCGTCGGGACAGGAGCGAGCAGTACTTC.

J is TRBJ1-5 and V is TRBV7-9; the match to TRBD1 covers 9 bases. In germline, CDR1 is SEHNR, CDR2 FQNEAQ (reference sequence). CDR3 length: 14 amino acids. J lost 6 bases, V lost 5 bases, and 5 bases had no gene match. Here the CDR3 DNA reads TGTGCCAGCAGCGGACAGGGGCTAAGTCAGCCCCAGCATTTT. Amino acid sequence: CASSGQGLSQPQHF.

The chain carries TRBV7-2 and TRBJ1-1; D gene unclear. CDR1 and CDR2 (germline): SGHTA, FQGNSA. The CDR3 is 11 amino acids. V lost 5 bases and J 1 base, leaving 2 bases between the germline ends. CDR3 coding DNA: TGTGCCAGCAGCCAGAACACTGAAGCTTTCTTT. This encodes CASSQNTEAFF.

V gene TRBV2 combines with J gene TRBJ2-1; tentative D call: TRBD2 (5 bases). V lost 7 bases, J lost 3 bases, and 16 bases lay in between. The CDR3 runs to 15 residues. In germline, CDR1 is SNHLY, CDR2 FYNNEI. The CDR3: CASISVSSNYNEQFF. CDR3 bases: TGTGCCAGCATTAGTGTGTCTAGCAACTACAATGAGCAGTTCTTC.

The V and J genes are TRBV19 and TRBJ1-2; unclear D gene. The ends were cut back, 7 bases at V and 5 bases at J, with 14 bases in the middle. This CDR3 has 13 amino acids. Looked up from germline, CDR1 is LNHDA and CDR2 is SQIVND (reference sequence). The CDR3 sequence is CASTMVPEYGYTF. The CDR3 DNA sequence: TGTGCCAGTACCATGGTCCCTGAGTATGGCTACACCTTC.

The chain is built from TRBV5-1 and TRBJ2-2; 8 nucleotides agree with TRBD2. This CDR3 has 14 residues. Germline loops: CDR1 SGHRS, CDR2 YFSETQ. Losses at the gene ends were 7 bases for V and 6 bases for J; bases not matched to a gene: 8. Written as DNA, the CDR3 is TGCGCCAGCGAACCGGGACTAGTCGCCGGGGAGCTGTTTTTT. It translates to CASEPGLVAGELFF.

V is TRBV27 and J is TRBJ2-7; D gene ambiguous. Deletions cut 5 bases from V and 3 bases from J, with 17 bases between. This CDR3 comprises 15 residues. Germline values: CDR1 MNHEY, CDR2 SMNVEV (reference sequence). CDR3 nucleotide sequence: TGTGCCAGCAGTGTTGGGCTAATGGCCCACTACGAGCAGTACTTC. Translated, it gives CASSVGLMAHYEQYF.

V gene TRBV5-1 combines with J gene TRBJ2-4; perhaps TRBD1 as D (6 bases). V shed 3 bases and J shed 2 bases, with 12 bases lying between them. The CDR3 consists of 15 residues. Germline V gives CDR1 SGHRS, CDR2 YFSETQ. The CDR3 here is CASSYTGSPKNIQYF. Written as DNA, the CDR3 is TGCGCCAGCAGCTATACAGGGTCCCCCAAAAACATTCAGTACTTC.

This clone was seen more than once but under ten times. J is TRBJ2-1 and V is TRBV6-1; 7 positions agree with TRBD2. Looked up from germline, CDR1 is MNHNS and CDR2 is SASEGT. The CDR3 runs 15 residues. V shed 6 bases and J 3 bases; nucleotides not matched to a gene: 8. The CDR3 sequence: CASSSGLGYYNEQFF. CDR3 DNA sequence: TGTGCCAGCAGCAGCGGACTAGGCTACTACAATGAGCAGTTCTTC.

The V and J genes are TRBV5-1 and TRBJ1-2; D not certain. The germline V gene has CDR1 SGHRS and CDR2 YFSETQ. The CDR3 has 17 amino acids. The V end lost 3 bases, the J end lost 4 bases, and 22 bases lay between the germline ends. CDR3 loop: CASSSEAPGLGSYGYTF. DNA of the CDR3: TGCGCCAGCAGCTCTGAGGCTCCCGGCCTCGGCAGCTATGGCTACACCTTC. Drawing the rest from reference TRBV5-1 and TRBJ1-2, the complete variable domain is KAGVTQTPRYLIKTRGQQVTLSCSPISGHRSVSWYQQTPGQGLQFLFEYFSETQRNKGNFPGRFSGRQFSNSRSEMNVSTLELGDSALYLCASSSEAPGLGSYGYTFGSGTRLTVV.

The V and J genes are TRBV7-2 and TRBJ2-5; no reliable D call. The V end was cut by 2 bases, the J end by 5 bases, with 9 bases between. CDR1 and CDR2 (germline): SGHTA, FQGNSA. CDR3 length: 13 amino acids. For the CDR3, the DNA is TGTGCCAGCAGCTTACGCCCCGGGGAGACCCAGTACTTC. This translates into CASSLRPGETQYF.

The chain uses TRBV2 and TRBJ2-4; perhaps TRBD1 as D (6 bases). The CDR3 runs 15 residues. Per germline, CDR1 SNHLY and CDR2 FYNNEI. V was clipped by 5 bases and J by 5 bases, with 16 bases between them. CDR3 sequence reads: CASSSRTGHQNIQYF. As DNA, the CDR3 is TGTGCCAGCAGTTCCCGAACGGGACACCAAAACATTCAGTACTTC. The whole variable domain, filled in from reference TRBV2 and TRBJ2-4, reads EPEVTQTPSHQVTQMGQEVILRCVPISNHLYFYWYRQILGQKVEFLVSFYNNEISEKSEIFDDQFSVERPDGSNFTLKIRSTKLEDSAMYFCASSSRTGHQNIQYFGAGTRLSVL.

This sequence joins TRBV18 and TRBJ2-3; D perhaps matches TRBD2 (6 bases). The V end lost 4 bases, the J end lost 1 base, and 12 bases lay between the germline ends. The CDR3 is made up of 15 amino acids. Germline assignment: CDR1 KGHSH and CDR2 LQKENI. CDR3 DNA sequence: TGTGCCAGCTCACGCTCTAGCGACCGCACAGATACGCAGTATTTT. Its translation: CASSRSSDRTDTQYF.

This chain joins TRBV6-6 and TRBJ1-6, with 10 bases aligning to TRBD1. The CDR3 contains 12 residues. Germline CDR1 is MNHNY and CDR2 is SVGAGI (reference sequence). J was trimmed by 14 bases and V by 5 bases; bases with no gene match: 3. This CDR3 is CASSPTGGSLHF. The CDR3 DNA sequence: TGTGCCAGCAGTCCGACAGGGGGCTCCCTCCACTTT.